This T cell receptor (beta chain) appears in the sequencing data of a study of T cell responses to AZD1222 COVID-19 vaccine (dated by TCRdb to about 2021). Describing the broader study: A total of under 250 trial participants underwent TCR sequencing, of whom 207 had received two doses of AZD1222 and approximately 26 had received two doses of the MenACWY control vaccine. Enrollment into the trials was organized by age into subgroups of 18-55, 56-69 and 70-plus years, and those subgroups contained roughly 140, 27 and 60 TCR-sequenced participants, respectively.

A remark on this clone: The specificity of this receptor is unknown. Base qualities are not recorded, but no much larger clone differs from it by a single base.

Per the publication, the time point label means: about 28 days (+/-7) after the second vaccine dose. Because spike-specific TCR depth and breadth did not differ between the two schedules, AZD1222 recipients who got a second dose at roughly 4 weeks were pooled with those who got a second dose at roughly 12 weeks. The vaccinee samples were drawn from two UK trials, COV001 and COV002, one of which was a single-blind randomized controlled phase 2/3 trial testing AZD1222 (ChAdOx1 nCoV-19) in healthy adults. For TCRbeta chain sequencing, PBMC samples were collected from trial participants at day 0 and at day 28 after the second dose. The CDR3 regions of human TCRbeta chains were subjected to immunosequencing. The original methods were these. TCRs in the repertoires were compared against a reference library of SARS-CoV-2-specific TCRs that had been generated with the MIRA antigen-specificity platform. Breadth was defined as the fraction of unique TCRs that were SARS-CoV-2-associated, and depth was defined as the fraction of total T cells that were SARS-CoV-2-associated. Using the MIRA data, each spike-specific TCR was mapped to the spike region that the TCR reacts to and placed in a CD4 or CD8 class. Log10-transformed breadth and depth values were compared by one-way ANOVA with Sidak's multiple comparisons tests. TCRdb re-hosts the immuneACCESS table, in-frame sequences only. Its copies lack some clones; in the studies checked, an unresolved V gene accounts for under half of them, and the cause for the rest is not known. V, J and clone size derive from that table, while D and trimming were established from the DNA sequence. For this sample there are 120,000 to 150,000 clones; approximately 91% appear just once. The ten largest clones take up less than 2.5% of the sample.

The full study reports these points: In the small 56-69-year group, the increase in depth fell short of significance, most likely because of low power. Nearly half of unique spike-specific TCRs reportedly recognized epitopes outside regions mutated in the B.1.351 and B.1.1.7 variants. Because no day 14 peak-response samples were available, repertoires were characterized only after the peak T cell response. The whole spike protein was spanned by vaccine-associated CD4 TCRs, and dominant responses were seen in regions 160-218 and 743-854. After two AZD1222 doses, spike-specific TCR breadth and depth were significantly higher than at day 0 and than in MenACWY recipients. Most participants were white British and females outnumbered males, and the authors suggested that clonal diversity may have been underestimated. Conclusions about previously exposed vaccinees were limited because only a handful of AZD1222 recipients were SARS-CoV-2 seropositive at baseline.

The CDR3 runs 15 amino acids, cysteine and phenylalanine included. Only the CDR3 DNA stays, 45 bases, in frame from base 1. Reading the germline V gene gives CDR1 LGHNA and CDR2 YNFKEQ. The trim is 4 bases for V and 0 bases for J, with a gap of 13 bases between the germline ends. The sequencing here drew on peripheral blood, taken 28 days after the second AZD1222 dose. The clonotype originates from an adult who received the AZD1222 COVID-19 vaccine. The chain is made from TRBV4-2 and TRBJ2-7; possibly the D gene is TRBD2, per 6 matching bases. The sequenced DNA is TGTGCCAGCAGCCCTGGGGGGTACAGCTCCTACGAGCAGTACTTC. Translated, it reads CASSPGGYSSYEQYF.